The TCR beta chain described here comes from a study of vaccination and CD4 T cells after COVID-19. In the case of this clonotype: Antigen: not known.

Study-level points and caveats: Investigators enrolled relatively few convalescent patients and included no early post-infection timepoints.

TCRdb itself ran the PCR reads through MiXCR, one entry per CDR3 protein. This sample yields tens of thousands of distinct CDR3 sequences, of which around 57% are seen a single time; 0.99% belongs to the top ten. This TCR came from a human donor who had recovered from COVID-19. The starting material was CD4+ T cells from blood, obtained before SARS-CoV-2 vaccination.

This CDR3 is CASSLGGYEQYF. CDR3 DNA sequence: TGTGCCAGCAGTTTGGGGGGCTACGAGCAGTACTTC. The chain combines TRBV27 with TRBJ2-7, with D perhaps matching TRBD2 (6 bases). Germline V lookup: CDR1 MNHEY, CDR2 SMNVEV (reference sequence). CDR3 length equals 12 residues. Trimming took 3 bases from V and 3 from J, leaving 6 bases between them.